Listed here are 2 T cell receptor beta chains from one sample, sequenced in a study of human T cells and chemical hapten exposure. Time point defined: patch test 1, 2 weeks after DPC sensitization. Sample treatment: therapeutic diphenylcyclopropenone sensitization with weekly scalp DPC. A single record per CDR3 protein comes from TCRdb applying MiXCR to the RACE reads. The data hold around 300,000 distinct CDR3 sequences, with approximately 6.3% observed a single time. Specimen: whole blood, collected in connection with sensitization to the hapten diphenylcyclopropenone (DPC). The receptors were gathered from a young woman with alopecia areata. Some clones in this sample may be carry-over from other donors' samples.

This clonotype was counted only a few times. The chain is built from TRBV5-1 and TRBJ2-5; 8 bases align to TRBD1. Germline V gene sequence: CDR1 SGHRS, CDR2 YFSETQ. After removal of 4 bases from V and 7 bases from J, the junction contained 9 bases not matched to a gene. The CDR3 covers 14 residues. DNA for the CDR3: TGCGCCAGCAGCGTAGATGGACAGGGTACGACCCAGTACTTC. Residues: CASSVDGQGTTQYF.

V and J are TRBV6-5 and TRBJ1-3, with 8 positions matching TRBD1. The CDR3 is 17 amino acids. Germline CDR1 and CDR2: MNHEY and SVGAGI. Trimming took 0 bases from V and 0 from J; bases not matched to a gene: 4. CDR3 sequence reads: CASSYSVTGASGNTIYF. The DNA for the CDR3 is TGTGCCAGCAGTTACTCTGTGACAGGGGCCTCTGGAAACACCATATATTTT.